Below are 15 T cell receptor beta chains sequenced from a single sample in a study of memory CD4+ T cells and cytomegalovirus serostatus. Profiled with immunoSEQ multiplex PCR; TCRdb holds only in-frame clones, not every one. The sample has some 50,000 clones, around 81% seen once. The sort gate was single viable CD3+CD4+CD8-CD45RO+ cells for memory CD4+ T cells. Sequencing was carried out using memory CD4+ T cells from blood. The receptors shown here come from an adult in good health and CMV-seronegative.

This chain uses TRBV11-2 with TRBJ2-1; D is unclear. Germline-derived CDR1 and CDR2 are SGHAT and FQNNGV. V was clipped by 1 base and J by 3 bases, with 4 bases between them. The CDR3 covers 13 residues. The CDR3 DNA reads as TGTGCCAGCAGCTTAGGGAACTACAATGAGCAGTTCTTC. It is translated as CASSLGNYNEQFF.

The genes are TRBV5-4 and TRBJ2-1; D not certain. Germline V CDR1 and CDR2: SGHNT, YYREEE (reference sequence). The germline V and J ends were trimmed by 0 bases and 7 bases, with 8 bases remaining between them. The CDR3 is 13 amino acids. The chain's CDR3 is CASSLVPPNEQFF. The CDR3 nucleotides are TGTGCCAGCAGCTTGGTTCCTCCTAATGAGCAGTTCTTC.

The rearrangement joins TRBV27 to TRBJ2-2; 9 bases map to TRBD2. CDR3 length equals 14 residues. Germline V gives CDR1 MNHEY, CDR2 SMNVEV (reference sequence). The V and J ends lost 7 bases and 7 bases, in that order; junction bases with no gene match: 7. The CDR3 loop reads CASKAGGRDGELFF. The DNA of the CDR3 is TGTGCCAGCAAGGCGGGGGGGCGGGACGGGGAGCTGTTTTTT.

This clone was counted once. The V gene is TRBV29-1, the J gene TRBJ1-2; D perhaps matches TRBD1 (6 bases). From germline, CDR1 is SQVTM and CDR2 ANQGSEA. V lost 6 bases and J 5 bases, leaving 16 bases between the germline ends. This CDR3 region has 13 residues. CDR3 DNA sequence: TGCAGCGTATCGGGGGGCCCCGGGTATGGCTACACCTTC. It codes for CSVSGGPGYGYTF.

Comments on this clone: A read error may account for a junction end that differs from germline. The chain has TRBV7-2 and TRBJ2-3; D is possibly TRBD2 (7 bases). Germline CDR1 SGHTA, CDR2 FQGNSA. This CDR3 is 14 amino acids long. CDR3 in DNA: TGTGCCAGCAGCTTAACAGGGAGTAGCGGGCGAACCACCTTT. Its protein is CASSLTGSSGRTTF.

This clone was seen a single time. The CDR3 loop reads CAGGQVAGELFF. The DNA of the CDR3 is TGTGCCGGGGGACAGGTGGCCGGGGAGCTGTTTTTT. The gene calls are TRBV6-5 and TRBJ2-2, with 8 positions matching TRBD1. The CDR3 sequence is 12 residues long. The germline V gene has CDR1 MNHEY and CDR2 SVGAGI. With V trimmed by 11 bases and J by 6 bases, 5 bases remained unmatched.

This clone occurred a few times. The genes are TRBV5-6 and TRBJ2-1; 10 bases are shared with TRBD1. CDR3 size: 17 residues. CDR1 is SGHDT, CDR2 YYEEEE, per germline. The trim removed 4 bases at V and 5 bases at J, leaving 12 bases unmatched. The CDR3 spells CASSVPGTGDLDNEQFF. In DNA form, the CDR3 reads TGTGCCAGCAGCGTACCCGGGACAGGGGATTTAGACAATGAGCAGTTCTTC.

V is TRBV27 and J is TRBJ1-3; 7 bases agree with TRBD1. Looked up from germline, CDR1 is MNHEY and CDR2 is SMNVEV (reference sequence). J was trimmed by 2 bases and V by 5 bases; bases with no gene match: 6. The CDR3 is 15 residues long. The CDR3 loop reads CASSLQGGAGNTIYF. The CDR3 DNA sequence: TGTGCCAGCAGTCTACAAGGGGGCGCTGGAAACACCATATATTTT.

The chain is built from TRBV4-3 and TRBJ2-1; TRBD1 might be the D (6 bases). Per germline, CDR1 LGHNA and CDR2 YSLEER. Trimming took 1 base from V and 2 from J, leaving 9 bases between them. The CDR3 length is 15 residues. The CDR3 DNA follows: TGCGCCAGCAGCCAAGCCAGGGGAACCTACAATGAGCAGTTCTTC. Translation gives CASSQARGTYNEQFF.

The chain combines TRBV18 with TRBJ2-5; no definite D call. CDR1 and CDR2 (germline): KGHSH, LQKENI. The CDR3 contains 11 residues. V was cut by 2 bases and J by 3 bases, with 1 base left in between. The CDR3 here is CASSPKETQYF. The CDR3 bases are TGTGCCAGCTCACCAAAAGAGACCCAGTACTTC.

The chain employs TRBV6-6 and TRBJ2-3; 9 nucleotides match TRBD2. From germline, CDR1 is MNHNY and CDR2 SVGAGI (reference sequence). V shed 6 bases, J shed 4 bases, and the junction held 11 bases outside the gene matches. CDR3 length equals 16 residues. CDR3 coding DNA: TGTGCCAGCAGCGACGCGGCGGGAGGGCCGCCAGATACGCAGTATTTT. As protein: CASSDAAGGPPDTQYF.

The chain recombines TRBV7-9 with TRBJ2-4, with D possibly being TRBD1 (5 bases). This CDR3 is 15 amino acids long. CDR1 SEHNR and CDR2 FQNEAQ come from the germline V gene (reference sequence). V lost 3 bases, J lost 1 base, and 10 bases lay in between. CDR3 DNA: TGTGCCAGCAGCTTTCGACAGACCGCCAAAAACATTCAGTACTTC. This gives the protein CASSFRQTAKNIQYF.

The chain carries TRBV6-6 and TRBJ1-3; the D is unclear. V was clipped by 6 bases and J by 0 bases, with 12 bases between them. This CDR3 spans 15 amino acids. Germline-derived CDR1 and CDR2 are MNHNY and SVGAGI (reference sequence). CDR3 amino acids: CASRITMNSGNTIYF. CDR3 in DNA: TGTGCCAGCAGAATAACTATGAACTCTGGAAACACCATATATTTT.

This clone was observed once. Here the CDR3 reads CASSETFDPPGGYTF. As DNA, the CDR3 is TGTGCCAGCAGTGAAACCTTCGACCCCCCGGGGGGCTACACCTTC. This rearrangement joins TRBV6-1 to TRBJ1-2, with D unresolved. CDR3 length equals 15 residues. Trimming removed 2 bases at V and 8 bases at J, with 18 bases between. The germline gives CDR1 MNHNS, CDR2 SASEGT.

The chain has TRBV12-5 and TRBJ2-7; D is perhaps TRBD1 (6 bases). The CDR3 consists of 18 residues. Germline CDR1 and CDR2: LGHNT and FRNRAP. The V end lost 0 bases, the J end lost 2 bases, and 20 bases lay between the germline ends. The CDR3 region has the DNA TGTGCTAGTGGTTTGGTCCCCCCCCCAGGACAGAATCCCTACGAGCAGTACTTC. Amino acid sequence: CASGLVPPPGQNPYEQYF.